A selection of T cell receptor beta chains follows, all from one sample in a study of identifying expanded T cells in peripheral blood. TCRdb's table, derived via immunoSEQ multiplex PCR, lists solely in-frame clones and lacks some. Of about 110,000 clones in the sample, approximately 90% are singletons; the top ten hold about a sixth. The material sequenced was blood. The origin of the receptors is a person aged 18 to 75 in good health. The CDR3 runs from the conserved cysteine through the conserved F or W. A D gene is named only where the DNA matches it firmly. Not all rows give a size; the values are once, few, many and, for expanded clones, a class.

>TRBJ1-5|NA|TRBV2|NA
CASIWDTNQPQHF
TGTGCCAGCATCTGGGACACCAATCAGCCCCAGCATTTT
>TRBJ2-1|NA|TRBV4-2|NA
CASSQGSGEQFF
TGTGCCAGCAGCCAAGGCTCTGGTGAGCAGTTCTTC
>TRBJ1-6|NA|TRBV19|once
CASSPRLSNNSPLHF
TGTGCCAGTAGTCCGCGACTGTCCAATAATTCACCCCTCCACTTT
>TRBJ1-2|NA|TRBV28|NA
CASSAENCGYTF
TGTGCCAGCAGCGCAGAGAACTGTGGCTACACCTTC
>TRBJ1-1|NA|TRBV6-5|NA
CASSSVRGTEAFF
TGTGCCAGCAGTTCAGTTAGGGGGACTGAAGCTTTCTTT
>TRBJ2-5|NA|TRBV19|few
CASSSVAGQETQYF
TGTGCCAGTAGTAGTGTGGCAGGCCAAGAGACCCAGTACTTC
>TRBJ1-1|NA|TRBV10-3|NA
CAISLQGGTEAFF
TGTGCCATCAGTCTACAGGGAGGGACTGAAGCTTTCTTT
>TRBJ2-2|NA|TRBV21-1|NA
CASSLRRGLNTGELFF
TGTGCCAGCAGCCTTAGGAGGGGGCTGAACACCGGGGAGCTGTTTTTT
>TRBJ1-5|NA|TRBV2|NA
CASRGRELRNQPQHF
TGTGCCAGCAGAGGGCGGGAGTTGCGCAATCAGCCCCAGCATTTT
>TRBJ1-5|NA|TRBV6-5|NA
CASRAGGRSNQPQHF
TGTGCCAGCAGAGCAGGTGGACGGAGCAATCAGCCCCAGCATTTT
>TRBJ2-7|NA|TRBV7-2|NA
CASSPQEGSEQYF
TGTGCCAGCAGCCCCCAGGAGGGAAGCGAGCAGTACTTC
>TRBJ2-1|TRBD1|TRBV19|NA
CASSITGGSYNEQFF
TGTGCCAGTAGTATTACAGGGGGCTCCTACAATGAGCAGTTCTTC
>TRBJ2-2|TRBD2|TRBV13|few
CASAGLGRGTGELFF
TGTGCCAGCGCGGGACTAGGACGGGGCACCGGGGAGCTGTTTTTT
>TRBJ1-5|NA|TRBV6-6|NA
CASSYSRQPQHF
TGTGCCAGCAGTTACTCACGTCAGCCCCAGCATTTT
>TRBJ2-4|NA|TRBV6-5|NA
CASRRTGVNIQYF
TGTGCCAGCCGGCGGACCGGGGTAAACATTCAGTACTTC
>TRBJ1-5|NA|TRBV29-1|once
CSVGEQGQPQHF
TGCAGCGTAGGGGAGCAGGGGCAGCCCCAGCATTTT
>TRBJ2-3|TRBD2|TRBV5-1|NA
CASTRSRSASGSDTQYF
TGCGCCAGCACCCGAAGCCGCTCGGCTAGCGGATCAGATACGCAGTATTTT
>TRBJ2-5|NA|TRBV2|NA
CASSEYPGNSGETQYF
TGTGCCAGCAGTGAATACCCAGGGAATTCAGGAGAGACCCAGTACTTC
>TRBJ2-7|TRBD1|TRBV4-3|NA
CASSQDLRGRSSYEQYF
TGCGCCAGCAGCCAGGACCTCAGGGGGCGAAGTTCCTACGAGCAGTACTTC
>TRBJ1-2|NA|TRBV19|NA
CASSMAFFQTTAVGYGYTF
TGTGCCAGTAGTATGGCCTTCTTCCAGACCACGGCAGTAGGCTATGGCTACACCTTC
>TRBJ1-3|NA|TRBV21-1|NA
CASSEQETLNSGNTIYF
TGTGCCAGCAGCGAGCAGGAGACCCTCAACTCTGGAAACACCATATATTTT
>TRBJ2-3|NA|TRBV7-2|NA
CASSISYQAVDTQYF
TGTGCCAGCAGCATAAGCTACCAAGCGGTAGATACGCAGTATTTT
>TRBJ2-7|NA|TRBV7-9|NA
CASSLVRLDRLVHEQYF
TGTGCCAGCAGCTTAGTTCGTCTGGACAGACTGGTCCACGAGCAGTACTTC
>TRBJ2-1|NA|TRBV9|NA
CASSESLVFNNEQFF
TGTGCCAGCAGCGAGAGTCTGGTTTTCAACAATGAGCAGTTCTTC
>TRBJ2-1|NA|TRBV27|once
CASSSGYNEQFF
TGTGCCAGCAGTTCTGGCTACAATGAGCAGTTCTTC
>TRBJ2-3|TRBD2|TRBV11-3|NA
CASSLSQGGGAKDTQYF
TGTGCCAGCAGCTTATCTCAAGGCGGGGGGGCCAAGGATACGCAGTATTTT
>TRBJ1-2|NA|TRBV2|NA
CASLMVANYGYTF
TGTGCCAGCCTTATGGTAGCTAACTATGGCTACACCTTC
>TRBJ1-3|NA|TRBV5-4|NA
CASSPHLAAADGNTIYF
TGCGCCAGCAGCCCCCACCTGGCAGCGGCGGATGGAAACACCATATATTTT
>TRBJ1-3|NA|TRBV6-6|NA
CASRILSGNTIYF
TGTGCCAGCAGGATTCTCTCTGGAAACACCATATATTTT
>TRBJ1-2|NA|TRBV2|NA
CASNRERGSGGGYTF
TGTGCCAGCAACCGCGAGAGGGGGTCGGGCGGGGGCTACACCTTC
>TRBJ2-5|TRBD2|TRBV7-8|NA
CASSLGGGQETQYF
TGTGCCAGCAGCTTAGGCGGGGGCCAAGAGACCCAGTACTTC
>TRBJ2-7|NA|TRBV2|NA
CASSAEYLSYEQYF
TGTGCCAGCAGTGCAGAGTACCTCTCCTACGAGCAGTACTTC
>TRBJ2-7|TRBD2|TRBV5-7|NA
CASSPKRGTLRNEQYF
TGTGCCAGCAGCCCGAAGCGGGGGACCTTGAGAAACGAGCAGTACTTC
>TRBJ2-7|NA|TRBV7-6|NA
CASSSGRFYEQYF
TGTGCCAGCAGCTCGGGACGGTTCTACGAGCAGTACTTC
>TRBJ2-5|TRBD1|TRBV11-3|NA
CASSPPTGGETQYF
TGTGCCAGCAGCCCCCCGACAGGGGGCGAGACCCAGTACTTC
>TRBJ2-7|NA|TRBV6-6|NA
CASSQEGHYEQYF
TGTGCCAGCAGCCAAGAGGGACACTACGAGCAGTACTTC
>TRBJ2-3|NA|TRBV6-4|NA
CASSPRAHGADTQYF
TGTGCCAGCAGCCCCCGGGCCCATGGGGCAGATACGCAGTATTTT
>TRBJ2-1|NA|TRBV11-2|NA
CASSPGDEQFF
TGTGCCAGCAGCCCAGGGGATGAGCAGTTCTTC
>TRBJ1-5|NA|TRBV19|NA
CASSIGPGLGNQPQHF
TGTGCCAGTAGTATAGGGCCGGGATTGGGAAATCAGCCCCAGCATTTT
>TRBJ2-5|NA|TRBV7-2|NA
CASSSGVALQETQYF
TGTGCCAGCAGCTCAGGGGTGGCCCTCCAAGAGACCCAGTACTTC
>TRBJ1-4|NA|TRBV7-2|NA
CASSSLTRTEKLFF
TGTGCCAGCAGCTCTCTGACGAGGACTGAAAAACTGTTTTTT
>TRBJ2-7|TRBD1|TRBV6-5|NA
CASSGEQGRSYEQYF
TGTGCCAGCAGTGGAGAACAGGGGCGATCCTACGAGCAGTACTTC
>TRBJ2-7|NA|TRBV20-1|NA
CSAILQGEQYF
TGCAGTGCTATCCTACAGGGCGAGCAGTACTTC
>TRBJ1-1|TRBD1|TRBV28|once
CASSLAGAGGNTEAFF
TGTGCCAGCAGTTTAGCCGGGGCAGGGGGGAACACTGAAGCTTTCTTT
>TRBJ1-1|NA|TRBV2|NA
CASEGVGNTEAFF
TGTGCCAGCGAGGGTGTGGGGAACACTGAAGCTTTCTTT
>TRBJ2-5|TRBD1|TRBV13|NA
CASSQGQSRIETQYF
TGTGCCAGCAGCCAGGGACAGAGCCGAATAGAGACCCAGTACTTC
>TRBJ2-6|NA|TRBV4-3|many
CASSQDGGGGANVLTF
TGCGCCAGCAGCCAAGATGGGGGCGGTGGGGCCAACGTCCTGACTTTC
>TRBJ1-1|NA|TRBV20-1|NA
CSAGLWTEAFF
TGCAGTGCTGGCCTCTGGACTGAAGCTTTCTTT
>TRBJ1-1|NA|TRBV19|once
CASSIGQGRGTEAFF
TGTGCCAGTAGTATAGGGCAGGGCAGGGGCACTGAAGCTTTCTTT
>TRBJ1-5|TRBD1|TRBV6-1|NA
CASTRGTGEEQPQHF
TGTGCCAGCACCCGGGGGACAGGGGAAGAACAGCCCCAGCATTTT
>TRBJ2-7|TRBD1|TRBV18|NA
CASSLSGTGGEQYF
TGTGCCAGCTCACTGAGCGGGACAGGGGGCGAGCAGTACTTC
>TRBJ1-2|NA|TRBV6-5|once
CASSTDSPYGYTF
TGTGCCAGCAGTACGGACAGTCCGTATGGCTACACCTTC
>TRBJ2-3|NA|TRBV10-2|NA
CASSGSGRGTDTQYF
TGCGCCAGCAGTGGATCGGGCCGGGGTACAGATACGCAGTATTTT
>TRBJ2-7|TRBD1|TRBV18|NA
CASSPGGTGAPYEQYF
TGTGCCAGCTCACCAGGGGGGACAGGGGCCCCCTACGAGCAGTACTTC
>TRBJ1-5|NA|TRBV4-3|NA
CASSQAWGNQPQHF
TGCGCCAGCAGCCAAGCCTGGGGCAATCAGCCCCAGCATTTT
>TRBJ2-7|NA|TRBV6-5|NA
CASSYSMGAYEQYF
TGTGCCAGCAGTTACTCGATGGGCGCCTACGAGCAGTACTTC